This T cell receptor (beta chain) was captured in a study of response to subunit inactivated influenza vaccine. TCRdb re-analysed the RT-PCR reads in MiXCR, keeping a single row per CDR3 protein. The sample carries 500,000 to 700,000 distinct CDR3 sequences, around 25% recorded once. Germline V gives CDR1 ENHRY, CDR2 SYGVKD. The junction had 17 bases not matched to a gene; V was cut back by 2 bases and J by 3 bases. The CDR3 is made up of 22 amino acids. Separately, the same data were catalogued under a study of T cells expressing NK-cell markers. As that study records: UMI-tagged 5'RACE template switching yielded the TCR beta cDNA. The authors derived TCR beta repertoires from sorted CD3+CD56+NKG2C+, CD3+CD56+NKG2C- and CD3+CD56-NKG2C+ T cells. For several experiments, T cell sorting was restricted to the alpha-beta TCR population by means of an anti-gamma-delta TCR antibody. In a group of about 6 donors, dominant NKG2C+ clonotypes represented 1.0-7.0% of CD8+ T cells.

The sample consisted of CD4+ T cells sorted from PBMCs, taken roughly 12 days after vaccination. The rearrangement links TRBV10-3 to TRBJ2-6; TRBD2 matches 12 bases. This sequence was found in a man in his fifties who received an inactivated influenza vaccine. The CDR3 DNA is TGTGCCATCAGTGAGAGGTCAGGGAGAGAGACTAGCGGGAGTCGTGGGGCCAACGTCCTGACTTTC. This translates into CAISERSGRETSGSRGANVLTF.